This T cell receptor (beta chain) was captured by sequencing in a study of OX40 agonist ivuxolimab in advanced cancers. At the level of the study: The drug used for patients, ivuxolimab, was an agonistic anti-OX40 (CD134) antibody. Study conclusions and caveats: CD8+ T cells showed, on average, more clonal expansion than CD4+ cells. Normalized T-cell clonal expansion was also low in a subset of nonresponders. Compared with others, partial responders at 0.1-3.0 mg/kg displayed clonal expansion among the lowest.

Points on this clone: As yet, its antigen is unknown.

Generated by immunoSEQ multiplex PCR, the TCRdb table keeps only in-frame clones and is missing some. Among under 100,000 clones, roughly 92% were seen once, and the ten largest hold about 0.7%. J lost 7 bases, V lost 3 bases, and 9 bases had no gene match. The CDR3 is made up of 15 amino acids. Germline lookup yields CDR1 SNHLY and CDR2 FYNNEI. The sample was CD4+ or CD8+ T cells sorted from blood, taken in a trial of the OX40 agonist ivuxolimab. This clonotype originated in an adult with an advanced solid tumor such as melanoma, head and neck, liver or kidney cancer. V usage is TRBV2 and J usage is TRBJ1-5, with 7 bases aligning to TRBD1. CDR3 amino acids: CASSEDRQGNQPQHF. CDR3 DNA sequence: TGTGCCAGCAGTGAGGACAGACAGGGAAACCAGCCCCAGCATTTT.